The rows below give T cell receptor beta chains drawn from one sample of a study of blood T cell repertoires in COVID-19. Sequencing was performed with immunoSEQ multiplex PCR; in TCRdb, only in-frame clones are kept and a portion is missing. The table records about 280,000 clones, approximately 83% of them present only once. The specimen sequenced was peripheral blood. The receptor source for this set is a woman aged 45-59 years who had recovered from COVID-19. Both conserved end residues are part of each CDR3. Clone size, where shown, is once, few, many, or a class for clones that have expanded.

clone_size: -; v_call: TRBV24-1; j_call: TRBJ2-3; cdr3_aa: CATSGTSLGTDTQYF
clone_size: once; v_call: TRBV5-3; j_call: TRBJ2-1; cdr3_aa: CARSLGQGINEQFF
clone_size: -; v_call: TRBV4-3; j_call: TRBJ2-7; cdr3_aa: CASSQEETGFYEQYF
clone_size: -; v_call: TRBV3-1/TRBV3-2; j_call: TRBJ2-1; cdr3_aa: CASSQAGPYNEQFF
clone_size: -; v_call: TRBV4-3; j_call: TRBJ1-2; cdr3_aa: CASSQVIADGYTF
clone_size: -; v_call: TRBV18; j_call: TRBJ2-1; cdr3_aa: CASSPRDRANEQFF
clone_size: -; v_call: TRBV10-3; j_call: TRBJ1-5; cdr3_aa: CAISESRGRDQPQHF
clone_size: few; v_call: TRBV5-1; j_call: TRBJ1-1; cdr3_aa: CASSTDRDTEAFF
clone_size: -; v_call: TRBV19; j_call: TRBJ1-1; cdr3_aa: CASSTGLAEAFF
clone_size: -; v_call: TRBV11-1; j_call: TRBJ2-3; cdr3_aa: CASRRPGTSGDTQYF
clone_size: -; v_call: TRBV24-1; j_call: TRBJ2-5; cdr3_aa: CATSDFFGGKETQYF
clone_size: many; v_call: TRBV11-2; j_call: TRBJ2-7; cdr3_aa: CASSLLQGYEQYF
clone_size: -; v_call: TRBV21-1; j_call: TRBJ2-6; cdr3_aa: CASSAYRALSLVLTF
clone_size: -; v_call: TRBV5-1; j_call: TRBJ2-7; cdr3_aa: CASSLRGTSSSYEQYF
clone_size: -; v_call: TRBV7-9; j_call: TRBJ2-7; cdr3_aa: CASMGTSGRYEQYF
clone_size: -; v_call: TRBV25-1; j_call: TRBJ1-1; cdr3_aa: CASRQTGVNTEAFF
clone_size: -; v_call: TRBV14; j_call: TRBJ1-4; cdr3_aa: CASSQDPGGQATNEKLFF
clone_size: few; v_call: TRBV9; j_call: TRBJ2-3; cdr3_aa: CASSLHVGGGAGDTQYF
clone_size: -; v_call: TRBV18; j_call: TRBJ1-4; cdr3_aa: CASSQTGTNEKLFF
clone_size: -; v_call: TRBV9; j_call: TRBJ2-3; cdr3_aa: CASSGRIPASTDTQYF
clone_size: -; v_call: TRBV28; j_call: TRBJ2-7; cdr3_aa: CATRTGGSSYEQYF
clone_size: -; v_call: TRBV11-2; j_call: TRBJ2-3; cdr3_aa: CASGRGTSGRLDTQYF
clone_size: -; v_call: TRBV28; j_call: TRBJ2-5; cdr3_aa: CASSPGGQGGRETQYF
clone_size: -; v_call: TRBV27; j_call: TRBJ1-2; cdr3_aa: CASSIPRRNYGYTF
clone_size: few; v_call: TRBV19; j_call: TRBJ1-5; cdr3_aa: CASHPETRSYQPQHF
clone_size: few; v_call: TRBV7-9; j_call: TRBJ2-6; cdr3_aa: CASSPTGAGANVLTF
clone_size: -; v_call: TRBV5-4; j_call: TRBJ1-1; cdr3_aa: CASSSQGAPTEAFF
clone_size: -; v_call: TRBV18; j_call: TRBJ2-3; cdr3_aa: CASSLGEGSTDTQYF
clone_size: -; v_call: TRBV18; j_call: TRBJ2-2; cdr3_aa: CASSPPESFNTGELFF
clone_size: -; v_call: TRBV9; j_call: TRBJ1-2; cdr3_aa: CASSVDSGRYGYTF
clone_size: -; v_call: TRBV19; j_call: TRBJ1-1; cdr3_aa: CASSIRQGNTEAFF
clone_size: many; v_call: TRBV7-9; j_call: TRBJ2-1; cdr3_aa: CASSPGLVSYNEQFF
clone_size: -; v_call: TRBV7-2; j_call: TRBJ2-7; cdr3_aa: CASSPGPMNEQYF
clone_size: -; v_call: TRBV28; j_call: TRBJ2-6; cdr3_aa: CASREQGRSGANVLTF
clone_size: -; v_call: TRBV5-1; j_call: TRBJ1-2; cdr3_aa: CASSSQGGGSNYGYTF
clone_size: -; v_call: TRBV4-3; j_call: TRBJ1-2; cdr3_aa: CASSLHLGTEISYGYTF
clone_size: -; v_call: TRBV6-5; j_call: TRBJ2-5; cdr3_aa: CASILGLNGETQYF
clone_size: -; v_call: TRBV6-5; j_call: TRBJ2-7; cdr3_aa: CASGGQAYEQYF
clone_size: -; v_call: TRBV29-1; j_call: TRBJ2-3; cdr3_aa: CSVEDPPRELDTQYF
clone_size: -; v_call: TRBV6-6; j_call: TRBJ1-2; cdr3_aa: CASRFTEGSGYGYTF
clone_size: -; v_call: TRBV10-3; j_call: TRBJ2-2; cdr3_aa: CAISEPGPGTGELFF
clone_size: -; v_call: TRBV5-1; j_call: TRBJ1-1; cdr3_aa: CASSLSPMNTEAFF
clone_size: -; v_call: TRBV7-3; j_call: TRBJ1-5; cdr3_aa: CASSLSRNQPQHF